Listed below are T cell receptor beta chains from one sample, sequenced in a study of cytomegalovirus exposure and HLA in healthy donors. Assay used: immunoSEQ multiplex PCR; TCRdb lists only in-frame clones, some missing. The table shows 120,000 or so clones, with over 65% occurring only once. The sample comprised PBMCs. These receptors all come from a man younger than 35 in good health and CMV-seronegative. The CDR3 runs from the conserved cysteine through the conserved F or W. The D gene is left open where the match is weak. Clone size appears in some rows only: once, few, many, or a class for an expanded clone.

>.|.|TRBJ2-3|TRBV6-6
CASSWERARDTQYF
TGTGCCAGCAGTTGGGAGAGGGCGCGCGATACGCAGTATTTT
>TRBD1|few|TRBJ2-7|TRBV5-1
CASSGRDRSSYEQYF
TGCGCCAGCAGCGGCCGGGACAGGAGCTCCTACGAGCAGTACTTC
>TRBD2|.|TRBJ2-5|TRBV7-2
CASRSGGGPQETQYF
TGTGCCAGCAGATCCGGGGGGGGACCACAAGAGACCCAGTACTTC
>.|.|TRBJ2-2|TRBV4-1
CASSQDGVNTGELFF
TGCGCCAGCAGCCAAGACGGAGTGAACACCGGGGAGCTGTTTTTT
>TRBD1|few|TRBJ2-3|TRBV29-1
CSAQTGGRATDTQYF
TGCAGCGCGCAGACAGGGGGAAGGGCCACAGATACGCAGTATTTT
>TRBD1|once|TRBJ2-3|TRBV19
CASTAGTGMLDTQYF
TGTGCCAGTACCGCCGGGACAGGGATGTTGGATACGCAGTATTTT
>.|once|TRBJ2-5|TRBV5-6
CASSVLQETQYF
TGTGCCAGCTCGGTCCTCCAAGAGACCCAGTACTTC
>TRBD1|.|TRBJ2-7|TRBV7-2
CASSSPPGQGSYEQYF
TGTGCCAGCAGCTCCCCTCCGGGACAGGGGTCCTACGAGCAGTACTTC
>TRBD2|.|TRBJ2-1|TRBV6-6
CASSRGGGRYNEQFF
TGTGCCAGCAGTCGCGGGGGGGGTCGTTACAATGAGCAGTTCTTC
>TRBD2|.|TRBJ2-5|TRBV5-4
CASSSGTSGVQETQYF
TGTGCCAGCAGCTCCGGGACTAGCGGGGTTCAAGAGACCCAGTACTTC
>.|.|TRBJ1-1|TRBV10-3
CAIRGEARPEAFF
TGTGCCATCAGGGGGGAGGCAAGGCCTGAAGCTTTCTTT
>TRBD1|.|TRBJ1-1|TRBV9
CASSVEGATEAFF
TGTGCCAGCAGCGTAGAGGGGGCCACTGAAGCTTTCTTT
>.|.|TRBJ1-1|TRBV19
CASMRGGEDTEAFF
TGTGCCAGTATGAGGGGGGGGGAGGACACTGAAGCTTTCTTT
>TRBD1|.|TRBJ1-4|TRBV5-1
CASSSGTGGRANEKLFF
TGCGCCAGCAGCTCCGGGACAGGGGGTCGGGCTAATGAAAAACTGTTTTTT
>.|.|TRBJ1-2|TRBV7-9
CASSSHVGSRDYGYTF
TGTGCCAGCAGCTCCCACGTTGGATCCAGGGACTATGGCTACACCTTC
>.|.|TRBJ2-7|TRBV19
CASSISVLPYEQYF
TGTGCCAGTAGTATCAGCGTCTTACCCTACGAGCAGTACTTC
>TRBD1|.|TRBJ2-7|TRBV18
CASSNFNRGKSNEQYF
TGTGCCAGCTCAAACTTCAACAGGGGGAAAAGCAACGAGCAGTACTTC
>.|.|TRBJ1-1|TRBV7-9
CASSLATTLNTEAFF
TGTGCCAGCAGCTTAGCGACAACCTTGAACACTGAAGCTTTCTTT
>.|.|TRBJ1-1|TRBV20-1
CSAVMNTEAFF
TGCAGTGCTGTCATGAACACTGAAGCTTTCTTT
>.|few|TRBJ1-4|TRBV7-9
CASSFPEQQNEKLFF
TGTGCCAGCAGCTTCCCGGAACAGCAGAATGAAAAACTGTTTTTT
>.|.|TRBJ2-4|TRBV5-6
CASSRWSGAKNIQYF
TGTGCCAGCAGCCGGTGGTCCGGAGCCAAAAACATTCAGTACTTC
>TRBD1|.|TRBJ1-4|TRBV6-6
CASSLRQGNEKLFF
TGTGCCAGCAGCCTCAGACAGGGTAATGAAAAACTGTTTTTT